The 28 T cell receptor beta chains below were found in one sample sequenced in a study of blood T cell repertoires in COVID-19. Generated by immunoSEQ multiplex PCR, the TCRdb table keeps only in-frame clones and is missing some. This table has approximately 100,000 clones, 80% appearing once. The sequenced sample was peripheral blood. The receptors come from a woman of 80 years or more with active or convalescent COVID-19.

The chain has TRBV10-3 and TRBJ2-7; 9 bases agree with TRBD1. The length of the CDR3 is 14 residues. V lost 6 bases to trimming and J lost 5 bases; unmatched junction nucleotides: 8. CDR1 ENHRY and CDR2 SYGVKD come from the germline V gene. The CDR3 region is CAIRPDRGGHEQYF. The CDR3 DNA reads TGTGCCATCAGACCGGACAGGGGCGGACACGAGCAGTACTTC.

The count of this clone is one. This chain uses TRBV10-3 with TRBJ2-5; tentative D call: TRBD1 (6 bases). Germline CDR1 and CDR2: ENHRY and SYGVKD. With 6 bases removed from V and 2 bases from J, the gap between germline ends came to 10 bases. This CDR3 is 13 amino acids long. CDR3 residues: CAIRGHTQETQYF. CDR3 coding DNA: TGTGCCATCAGGGGACATACTCAAGAGACCCAGTACTTC.

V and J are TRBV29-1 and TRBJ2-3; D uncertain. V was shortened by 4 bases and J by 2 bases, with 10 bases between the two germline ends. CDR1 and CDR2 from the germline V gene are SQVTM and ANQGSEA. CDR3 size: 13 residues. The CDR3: CSVVWSPTDTQYF. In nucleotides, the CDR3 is TGCAGCGTTGTGTGGAGCCCCACAGATACGCAGTATTTT.

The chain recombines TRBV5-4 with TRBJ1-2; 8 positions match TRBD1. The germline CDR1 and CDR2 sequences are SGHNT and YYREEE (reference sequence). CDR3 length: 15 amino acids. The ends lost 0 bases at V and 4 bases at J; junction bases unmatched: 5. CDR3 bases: TGTGCCAGCAGCTTGGAAGCAGGGGGCGGCTATGGCTACACCTTC. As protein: CASSLEAGGGYGYTF.

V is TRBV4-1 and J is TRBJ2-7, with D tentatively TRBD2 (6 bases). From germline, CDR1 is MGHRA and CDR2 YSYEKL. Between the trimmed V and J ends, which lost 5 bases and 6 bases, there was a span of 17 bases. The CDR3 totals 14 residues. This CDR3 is CASSYKPEGGEQYF. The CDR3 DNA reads TGCGCCAGCAGCTACAAACCGGAGGGCGGCGAGCAGTACTTC.

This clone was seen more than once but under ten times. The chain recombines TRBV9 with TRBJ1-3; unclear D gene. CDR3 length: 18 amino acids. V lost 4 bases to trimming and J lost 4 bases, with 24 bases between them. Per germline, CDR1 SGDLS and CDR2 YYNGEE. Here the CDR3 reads CASSPVGGGIGGGNTIYF. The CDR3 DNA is TGTGCCAGCAGCCCCGTGGGAGGAGGGATCGGTGGAGGAAACACCATATATTTT. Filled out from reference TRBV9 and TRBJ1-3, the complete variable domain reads DSGVTQTPKHLITATGQRVTLRCSPRSGDLSVYWYQQSLDQGLQFLIQYYNGEERAKGNILERFSAQQFPDLHSELNLSSLELGDSALYFCASSPVGGGIGGGNTIYFGEGSWLTVV.

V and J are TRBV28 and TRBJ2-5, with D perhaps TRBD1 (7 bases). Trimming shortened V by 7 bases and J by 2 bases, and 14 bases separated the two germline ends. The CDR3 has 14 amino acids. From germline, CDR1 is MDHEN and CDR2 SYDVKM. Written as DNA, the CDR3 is TGTGCCAGCAACCAACAGGGGAGGCAAGAGACCCAGTACTTC. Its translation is CASNQQGRQETQYF.

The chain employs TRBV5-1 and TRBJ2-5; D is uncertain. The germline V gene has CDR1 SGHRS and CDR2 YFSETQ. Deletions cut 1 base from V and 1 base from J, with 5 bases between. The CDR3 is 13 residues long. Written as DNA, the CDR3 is TGCGCCAGCAGCTTGTTAGCCCAAGAGACCCAGTACTTC. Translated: CASSLLAQETQYF.

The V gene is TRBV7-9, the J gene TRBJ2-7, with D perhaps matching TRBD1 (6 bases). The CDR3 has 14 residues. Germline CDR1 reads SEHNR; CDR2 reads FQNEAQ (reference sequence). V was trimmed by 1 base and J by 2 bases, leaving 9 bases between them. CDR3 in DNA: TGTGCCAGCAGCTTAGGGGGGCGACCCTACGAGCAGTACTTC. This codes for CASSLGGRPYEQYF.

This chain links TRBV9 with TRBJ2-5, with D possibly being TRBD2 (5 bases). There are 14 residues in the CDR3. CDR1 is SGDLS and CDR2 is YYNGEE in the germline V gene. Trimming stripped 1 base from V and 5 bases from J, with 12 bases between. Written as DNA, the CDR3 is TGTGCCAGCAGCGTATCCGGGAAGATGGAGACCCAGTACTTC. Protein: CASSVSGKMETQYF.

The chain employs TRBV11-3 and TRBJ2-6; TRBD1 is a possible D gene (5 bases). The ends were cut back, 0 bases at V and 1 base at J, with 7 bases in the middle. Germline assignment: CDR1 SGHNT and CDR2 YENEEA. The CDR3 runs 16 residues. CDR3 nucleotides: TGTGCCAGCAGCTTAGAAGCAGGGTCTGGGGCCAACGTCCTGACTTTC. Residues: CASSLEAGSGANVLTF.

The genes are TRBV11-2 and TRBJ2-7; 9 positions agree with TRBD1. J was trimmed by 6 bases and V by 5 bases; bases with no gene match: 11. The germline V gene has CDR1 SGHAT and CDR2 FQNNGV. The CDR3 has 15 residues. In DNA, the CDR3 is TGTGCCAGCAGCGCCAACAGGGGGCCAGTCAGCGAGCAGTACTTC. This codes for CASSANRGPVSEQYF.

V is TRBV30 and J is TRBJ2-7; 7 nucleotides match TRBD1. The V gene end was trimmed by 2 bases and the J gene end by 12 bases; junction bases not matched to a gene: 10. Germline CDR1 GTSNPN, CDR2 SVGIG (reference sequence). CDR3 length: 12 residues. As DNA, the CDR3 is TGTGCCTGGAGTCAAGGACAGGACCAGCGGTACTTC. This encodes CAWSQGQDQRYF.

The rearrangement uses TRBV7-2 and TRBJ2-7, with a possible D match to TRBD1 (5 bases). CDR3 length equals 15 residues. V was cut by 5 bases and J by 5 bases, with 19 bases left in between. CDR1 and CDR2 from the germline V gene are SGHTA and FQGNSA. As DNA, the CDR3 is TGTGCCAGCAGCCCGAAGCAGGGAAGAGGCGACGAGCAGTACTTC. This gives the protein CASSPKQGRGDEQYF.

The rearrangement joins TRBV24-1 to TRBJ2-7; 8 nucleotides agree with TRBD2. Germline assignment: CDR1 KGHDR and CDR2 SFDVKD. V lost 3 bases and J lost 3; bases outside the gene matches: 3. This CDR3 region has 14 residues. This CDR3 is CATSDTGGDYEQYF. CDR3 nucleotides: TGTGCCACCAGTGATACGGGGGGGGACTACGAGCAGTACTTC.

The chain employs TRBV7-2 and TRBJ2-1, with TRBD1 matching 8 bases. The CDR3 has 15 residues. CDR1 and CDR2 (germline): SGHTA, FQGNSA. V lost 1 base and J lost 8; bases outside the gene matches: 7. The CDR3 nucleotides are TGTGCCAGCAGCTTAGGGAACAGGGGGACGGATGAGCAGTTCTTC. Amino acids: CASSLGNRGTDEQFF.

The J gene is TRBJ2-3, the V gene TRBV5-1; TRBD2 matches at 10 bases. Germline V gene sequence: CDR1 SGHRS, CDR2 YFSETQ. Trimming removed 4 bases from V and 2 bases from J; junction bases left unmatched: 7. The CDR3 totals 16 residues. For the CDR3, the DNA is TGCGCCAGCAGCAGGCGGACTAGCGGATCCACAGATACGCAGTATTTT. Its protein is CASSRRTSGSTDTQYF.

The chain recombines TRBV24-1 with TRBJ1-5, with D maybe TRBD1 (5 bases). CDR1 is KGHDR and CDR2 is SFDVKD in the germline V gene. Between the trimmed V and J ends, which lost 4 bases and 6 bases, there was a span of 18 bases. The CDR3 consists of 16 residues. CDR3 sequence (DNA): TGTGCCACCAGTGACTCAAGACACGCCGGGGGTCAGCCCCAGCATTTT. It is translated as CATSDSRHAGGQPQHF.

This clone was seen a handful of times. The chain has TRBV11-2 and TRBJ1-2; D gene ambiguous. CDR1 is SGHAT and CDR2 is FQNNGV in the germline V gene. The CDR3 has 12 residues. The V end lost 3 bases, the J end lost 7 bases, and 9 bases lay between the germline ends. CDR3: CASSFGLGGYTF. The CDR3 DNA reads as TGTGCCAGCAGCTTTGGGCTCGGTGGCTACACCTTC.

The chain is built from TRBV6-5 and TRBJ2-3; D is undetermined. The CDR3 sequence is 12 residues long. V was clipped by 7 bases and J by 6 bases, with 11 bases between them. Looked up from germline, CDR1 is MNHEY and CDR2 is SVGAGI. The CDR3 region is CASTETRDTQYF. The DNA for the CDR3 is TGTGCCAGCACCGAAACCCGGGATACGCAGTATTTT.

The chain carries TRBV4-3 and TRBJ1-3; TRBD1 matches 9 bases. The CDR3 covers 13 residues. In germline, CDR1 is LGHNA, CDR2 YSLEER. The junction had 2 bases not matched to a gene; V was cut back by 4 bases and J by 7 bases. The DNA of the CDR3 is TGCGCCAGCAGCCGCGACAGGGGGAACACCATATATTTT. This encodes CASSRDRGNTIYF.

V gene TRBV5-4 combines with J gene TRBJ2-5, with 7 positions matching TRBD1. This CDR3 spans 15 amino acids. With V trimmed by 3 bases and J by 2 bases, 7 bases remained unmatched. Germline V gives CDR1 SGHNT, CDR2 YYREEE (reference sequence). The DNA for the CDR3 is TGTGCCAGCAGCTCTCAGGGACAGATACAAGAGACCCAGTACTTC. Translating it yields CASSSQGQIQETQYF.

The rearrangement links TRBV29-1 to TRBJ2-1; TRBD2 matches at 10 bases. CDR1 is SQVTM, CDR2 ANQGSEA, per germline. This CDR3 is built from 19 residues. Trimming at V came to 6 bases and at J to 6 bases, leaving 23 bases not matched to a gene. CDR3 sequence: CSVIPGLATQPTYPNEQFF. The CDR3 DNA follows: TGCAGCGTCATCCCGGGACTAGCGACACAGCCGACATATCCCAATGAGCAGTTCTTC.

The DNA for the CDR3 is TGTGCCAGCAGCTCGTATACAGGGGATTCATCCCCCCCTACCTTC. This encodes CASSSYTGDSSPPTF. The chain couples TRBV5-6 to TRBJ1-2; 7 bases are shared with TRBD1. Germline trimming cut 3 bases from V and 14 bases from J; bases unmatched to any gene: 19. The length of the CDR3 is 15 residues. CDR1 and CDR2 (germline): SGHDT, YYEEEE.

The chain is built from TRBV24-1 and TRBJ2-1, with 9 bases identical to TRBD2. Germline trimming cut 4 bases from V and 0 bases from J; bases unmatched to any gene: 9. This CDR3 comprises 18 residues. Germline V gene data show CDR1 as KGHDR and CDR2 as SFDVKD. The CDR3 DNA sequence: TGTGCCACCAGTGACCCCGCAGCTAGCGGGGCCTCCTACAATGAGCAGTTCTTC. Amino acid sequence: CATSDPAASGASYNEQFF.

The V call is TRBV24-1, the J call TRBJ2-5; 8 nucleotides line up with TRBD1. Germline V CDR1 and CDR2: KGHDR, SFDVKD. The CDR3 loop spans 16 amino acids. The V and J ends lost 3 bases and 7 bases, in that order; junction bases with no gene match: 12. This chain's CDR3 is CATSDPDRGPSGTQYF. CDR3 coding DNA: TGTGCCACCAGTGATCCCGACAGGGGACCAAGCGGGACCCAGTACTTC.

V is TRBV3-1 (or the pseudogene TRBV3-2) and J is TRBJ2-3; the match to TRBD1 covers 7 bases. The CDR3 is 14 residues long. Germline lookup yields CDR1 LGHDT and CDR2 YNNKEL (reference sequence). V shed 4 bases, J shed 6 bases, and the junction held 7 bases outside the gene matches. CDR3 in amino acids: CASSRGQVIDTQYF. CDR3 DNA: TGTGCCAGCAGCCGAGGACAGGTCATTGATACGCAGTATTTT.

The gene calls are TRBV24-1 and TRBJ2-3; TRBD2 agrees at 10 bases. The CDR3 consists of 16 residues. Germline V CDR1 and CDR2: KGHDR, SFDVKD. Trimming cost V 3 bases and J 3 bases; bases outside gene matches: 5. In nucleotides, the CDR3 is TGTGCCACCAGTGATGCAGCGGGGGGGGAGACAGATACGCAGTATTTT. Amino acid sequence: CATSDAAGGETDTQYF.